This entry lists 20 T cell receptor beta chains sequenced from one sample in a study of regulatory T cells in long-lasting Graves disease. The sample's time point: newly diagnosed GD, antithyroid drugs for less than 3 months. With RNA extracted from PBMCs as input, the TCR library was made. TCR beta libraries were built with iRepertoire HTBI primers and Arm-PCR of CDR3 regions. TCRdb reprocessed the multiplex PCR reads with MiXCR, giving one entry per CDR3 protein. The repertoire consists of approximately 480,000 distinct CDR3 sequences, with around 15% occurring once and the leading ten covering 9% to 15%. The same data also went into a second study, on T cells in Graves' hyperthyroidism and ophthalmopathy.

The starting material was peripheral blood mononuclear cells (PBMCs), obtained at new diagnosis, from a patient treated with antithyroid drugs. These receptors were obtained from a man in his forties or fifties with Graves disease.

This clonotype came up a few times. This chain connects TRBV4-1 to TRBJ2-1; 13 positions match TRBD2. Germline values: CDR1 MGHRA, CDR2 YSYEKL. This CDR3 spans 19 amino acids. With 0 bases clipped from V and 3 bases from J, the junction kept 8 bases outside the gene matches. CDR3 DNA: TGCGCCAGCAGCCAAGATCCCCCCGGGACTAGCGGGATCTACAATGAGCAGTTCTTC. Protein product: CASSQDPPGTSGIYNEQFF.

This clonotype has more than one count but fewer than ten. The chain joins TRBV28 to TRBJ1-2, with D maybe TRBD1 (6 bases). CDR3 length equals 15 residues. Trimming removed 2 bases from V and 4 bases from J, with 14 bases in between. Germline V gene sequence: CDR1 MDHEN, CDR2 SYDVKM. The CDR3 sequence: CASSLIQGGIYGYTF. CDR3 sequence (DNA): TGTGCCAGCAGTTTAATTCAAGGGGGGATCTATGGCTACACCTTC.

This clonotype was counted only a few times. V is TRBV12-3 or TRBV12-4 and J is TRBJ2-7; 10 positions match TRBD2. The CDR3 runs 18 residues. J lost 0 bases, V lost 1 base, and 9 bases had no gene match. The CDR3 DNA is TGTGCCAGCAGTTTAGATCCAGGGCGACTAGCGGGCTCCTACGAGCAGTACTTC. It codes for CASSLDPGRLAGSYEQYF.

The chain employs TRBV6-2 or TRBV6-3 and TRBJ2-7; TRBD2 matches 12 bases. From germline, CDR1 is MNHEY and CDR2 SVGEGT. The CDR3 consists of 16 residues. V lost 5 bases and J lost 3; bases outside the gene matches: 8. For the CDR3, the DNA is TGTGCCAGCAGTCCCCACAGGACTAGCGGGAACTACGAGCAGTACTTC. Residues: CASSPHRTSGNYEQYF.

The chain couples TRBV6-2 or TRBV6-3 to TRBJ1-5, with D tentatively TRBD1 (6 bases). Trimming left V 2 bases short and J 1 base short, with 6 bases between. Germline V CDR1 and CDR2: MNHEY, SVGEGT. This CDR3 spans 14 amino acids. The CDR3 spells CASSYRGSNQPQHF. DNA of the CDR3: TGTGCCAGCAGTTACAGGGGGAGCAATCAGCCCCAGCATTTT.

In this sample, this clonotype turned up a few times. The chain is built from TRBV11-2 and TRBJ2-7; no clear D gene. This CDR3 spans 13 amino acids. Germline-derived CDR1 and CDR2 are SGHAT and FQNNGV. V lost 1 base, J lost 3 bases, and 7 bases lay in between. CDR3 in amino acids: CASSLALVYEQYF. CDR3 in DNA: TGTGCCAGCAGCTTAGCATTGGTCTACGAGCAGTACTTC.

This clonotype was detected ten times or more. The V and J genes are TRBV11-2 and TRBJ1-1; 7 bases line up with TRBD1. The CDR3 has 15 residues. From germline, CDR1 is SGHAT and CDR2 FQNNGV. V gave up 5 bases and J gave up 0 bases; unmatched junction bases: 6. This CDR3 is CASSPGDRVNTEAFF. The CDR3 bases are TGTGCCAGCAGCCCTGGCGACAGGGTGAACACTGAAGCTTTCTTT.

This clonotype was observed many times. The chain employs TRBV28 and TRBJ2-3; 9 nucleotides line up with TRBD1. With V trimmed by 6 bases and J by 4 bases, 11 bases remained unmatched. CDR1 and CDR2 (germline): MDHEN, SYDVKM. The CDR3 is 16 residues long. In DNA form, the CDR3 reads TGTGCCAGCAGACCCAACAGGGGGCGAGGGGCAGATACGCAGTATTTT. Translation gives CASRPNRGRGADTQYF.

The chain has TRBV28 and TRBJ2-4; 7 bases fit TRBD1. J lost 0 bases, V lost 6 bases, and 11 bases had no gene match. CDR1 and CDR2 from the germline V gene are MDHEN and SYDVKM. The CDR3 has 17 amino acids. The CDR3 spells CASSTWDSRLAKNIQYF. As DNA, the CDR3 is TGTGCCAGCAGCACCTGGGACAGCCGATTAGCCAAAAACATTCAGTACTTC.

The V and J genes are TRBV28 and TRBJ2-5; D uncertain. There are 12 residues in the CDR3. The V and J ends lost 1 base and 7 bases respectively, with 7 bases between them. Germline CDR1 and CDR2: MDHEN and SYDVKM. This chain's CDR3 is CASSLYVGTQYF. As DNA, the CDR3 is TGTGCCAGCAGTTTATATGTAGGGACCCAGTACTTC. The entire variable domain, with the rest obtained from reference TRBV28 and TRBJ2-5, is as follows: DVKVTQSSRYLVKRTGEKVFLECVQDMDHENMFWYRQDPGLGLRLIYFSYDVKMKEKGDIPEGYSVSREKKERFSLILESASTNQTSMYLCASSLYVGTQYFGPGTRLLVL.

V and J are TRBV10-3 and TRBJ2-2, with D uncertain. Germline CDR1 reads ENHRY; CDR2 reads SYGVKD. CDR3 length: 14 amino acids. Trimming cost V 5 bases and J 4 bases, with 11 bases left between them. CDR3 sequence: CAISTDFGTGELFF. CDR3 in DNA: TGTGCCATCAGTACCGATTTTGGCACCGGGGAGCTGTTTTTT.

This chain connects TRBV5-1 to TRBJ2-5; D may be TRBD1 or TRBD2 (5 bases each). V was cut by 3 bases and J by 3 bases, with 15 bases left in between. The CDR3 spans 15 residues. Germline loops: CDR1 SGHRS, CDR2 YFSETQ. CDR3 in DNA: TGCGCCAGCAGCTCCCGGGACGCCAGCAAAGAGACCCAGTACTTC. Encoded protein: CASSSRDASKETQYF.

This clonotype appeared once. The chain is built from TRBV24-1 and TRBJ2-1; 10 bases are a match to TRBD2. With 3 bases clipped from V and 3 bases from J, the junction kept 13 bases outside the gene matches. In germline, CDR1 is KGHDR, CDR2 SFDVKD. This CDR3 has 19 amino acids. CDR3 amino acids: CATSDAPGASGRDYNEQFF. The CDR3 nucleotides read TGTGCCACCAGTGATGCCCCGGGGGCTAGCGGGAGAGACTACAATGAGCAGTTCTTC.

This clonotype turned up a few times. The chain couples TRBV29-1 to TRBJ2-2, with a possible D match to TRBD1 (6 bases). The CDR3 extends over 14 amino acids. CDR1 is SQVTM and CDR2 is ANQGSEA in the germline V gene. V lost 6 bases and J lost 6, with 17 bases in between. The CDR3 DNA is TGCAGCGTCGGCCATACAGGGCGCGCCGGGGAGCTGTTTTTT. Protein product: CSVGHTGRAGELFF.

This clonotype appeared many times. At one boundary the junction diverges from the germline segment, which might be a read error. This chain joins TRBV7-7 and TRBJ2-2; no firm D call. Germline loops: CDR1 SSHAT, CDR2 FNYEAQ (reference sequence). The CDR3 is 13 residues long. The CDR3 loop is CASSPYGAGELFF. The CDR3 DNA reads as TGTGCTAGCAGCCCATACGGCGCTGGGGAGCTGTTTTTT.

This clonotype was detected many times. This sequence joins TRBV28 and TRBJ2-7; D remains ambiguous. This CDR3 region has 12 residues. V was shortened by 1 base and J by 6 bases, with 7 bases between the two germline ends. Germline V CDR1 and CDR2: MDHEN, SYDVKM. CDR3 sequence: CASSLFGPEQYF. In DNA, the CDR3 is TGTGCCAGCAGTTTATTCGGGCCCGAGCAGTACTTC.

The genes are TRBV12-3 or TRBV12-4 and TRBJ2-4; D gene uncertain. The CDR3 runs to 16 residues. Trimming took off 6 bases at V and 0 bases at J, with 15 bases between the two ends. CDR3 DNA: TGTGCCAGCAGCGACGGTACAGCACAAGCCAAAAACATTCAGTACTTC. It codes for CASSDGTAQAKNIQYF.

The CDR3 loop reads CATSGTGGRSTEAFF. The CDR3 bases are TGTGCCACCAGCGGGACAGGGGGCCGGAGCACTGAAGCTTTCTTT. The gene calls are TRBV15 and TRBJ1-1, with 12 bases fitting TRBD1. Germline V gene sequence: CDR1 LNHNV, CDR2 YYDKDF (reference sequence). CDR3 length equals 15 residues. V lost 5 bases and J lost 4; bases outside the gene matches: 5.

This clonotype was seen many times. The chain couples TRBV6-1 to TRBJ1-2; 12 bases line up with TRBD1. From germline, CDR1 is MNHNS and CDR2 SASEGT. This CDR3 is built from 17 residues. The trim removed 6 bases at V and 8 bases at J, leaving 16 bases unmatched. CDR3 amino acids: CASSRLPPGQGAGGYTF. The CDR3 bases are TGTGCCAGCAGCCGCTTACCCCCGGGACAGGGGGCAGGGGGCTACACCTTC.

There are many counts of this clonotype. V and J are TRBV30 and TRBJ2-7, with D unresolved. Germline CDR1 reads GTSNPN; CDR2 reads SVGIG (reference sequence). This CDR3 has 11 amino acids. Trimming cost V 0 bases and J 7 bases, with 7 bases left between them. CDR3 sequence (DNA): TGTGCCTGGAGTGTACAGATGGAGCAGTACTTC. Protein sequence: CAWSVQMEQYF.